The 32 T cell receptor beta chains listed next were all sequenced from one sample in a study of T cells in Graves' hyperthyroidism and ophthalmopathy. Researchers took RNA transcripts and amplified the TCR beta CDR3 regions from them. In the first-round RT-PCR of the TCR CDR3, the HTBI primer set was used. TCRdb analysed the multiplex PCR reads with MiXCR anew, one entry per CDR3 protein. In the table there are around 580,000 distinct CDR3 sequences, 35% to 55% of which are singletons. Sequencing input: peripheral blood or thyroid tissue (not recorded which). The receptors originated from a woman under 30 with Graves' hyperthyroidism.

This clonotype has ten or more counts. This chain connects TRBV15 to TRBJ1-2; 7 bases fit TRBD1. Germline-derived CDR1 and CDR2 are LNHNV and YYDKDF (reference sequence). The CDR3 runs 16 residues. Unmatched junction bases numbered 6, after V lost 0 bases and J lost 2 bases. CDR3 nucleotides: TGTGCCACCAGCAGAGACCGTCCGACAGGGAACTATGGCTACACCTTC. Translation gives CATSRDRPTGNYGYTF.

The V call is TRBV2, the J call TRBJ1-6, with a possible D match to TRBD1 (5 bases). This CDR3 is 15 amino acids long. V was trimmed by 3 bases and J by 7 bases, leaving 13 bases between them. The germline V gene encodes CDR1 SNHLY and CDR2 FYNNEI. The chain's CDR3 is CASSDRTRGNSPLHF. CDR3 DNA sequence: TGTGCCAGCAGTGACCGGACGAGGGGAAATTCACCCCTCCACTTT.

The sample holds one count of this clonotype. The J gene is TRBJ2-7, the V gene TRBV9; D is uncertain. The CDR3 contains 14 residues. Germline assignment: CDR1 SGDLS and CDR2 YYNGEE. Trimming pared 6 bases from V and 6 bases from J, leaving 19 bases between. The CDR3 region has the DNA TGTGCCAGCACTCCGGGTTCGGACCTCTCCGAGCAGTACTTC. It is translated as CASTPGSDLSEQYF. The complete variable domain, with remaining parts taken from reference TRBV9 and TRBJ2-7, reads DSGVTQTPKHLITATGQRVTLRCSPRSGDLSVYWYQQSLDQGLQFLIQYYNGEERAKGNILERFSAQQFPDLHSELNLSSLELGDSALYFCASTPGSDLSEQYFGPGTRLTVT.

V is TRBV27 and J is TRBJ1-2; 7 bases are shared with TRBD1. Germline CDR1 reads MNHEY; CDR2 reads SMNVEV (reference sequence). Trimming cost V 5 bases and J 6 bases; bases outside gene matches: 15. The CDR3 loop spans 16 amino acids. The CDR3 DNA follows: TGTGCCAGCAGTCCCCGGGGAGCGGGACAGTCTCATGGCTACACCTTC. This sequence encodes CASSPRGAGQSHGYTF.

The chain is built from TRBV20-1 and TRBJ2-6; 7 bases map to TRBD1. Germline V gene data show CDR1 as DFQATT and CDR2 as SNEGSKA (reference sequence). V trimming: 1 base; J trimming: 6 bases; junction bases outside the gene matches: 9. This CDR3 region has 16 residues. The CDR3 nucleotides are TGCAGTGCTAGAGGAATAGGGCAGGGGGAGGCCAACGTCCTGACTTTC. Amino acid sequence: CSARGIGQGEANVLTF.

The chain uses TRBV25-1 and TRBJ1-2; D gene uncertain. The germline V and J ends were trimmed by 8 bases and 4 bases, with 14 bases remaining between them. Germline values: CDR1 MGHDK, CDR2 SYGVNS. The CDR3 contains 13 residues. In DNA, the CDR3 is TGTGCCAGCGTTGGGAGGGCGGGCTATGGCTACACCTTC. Protein product: CASVGRAGYGYTF.

This clonotype is medium-sized. The V gene is TRBV29-1, the J gene TRBJ1-5, with 7 bases matching TRBD1. The CDR3 contains 17 residues. Germline loops: CDR1 SQVTM, CDR2 ANQGSEA. The V and J ends lost 6 bases and 2 bases, in that order; junction bases with no gene match: 16. The CDR3 DNA reads as TGCAGCGTCACGTCCCGGGACAGTGTATTCGGCAATCAGCCCCAGCATTTT. Translating it yields CSVTSRDSVFGNQPQHF.

This clonotype was seen a handful of times. The chain carries TRBV27 and TRBJ2-2; D gene uncertain. This CDR3 region has 13 residues. Germline CDR1 reads MNHEY; CDR2 reads SMNVEV (reference sequence). V was cut by 10 bases and J by 1 base, with 10 bases left in between. The CDR3 DNA reads TGTGCCACCAAGAGAGGGAACACCGGGGAGCTGTTTTTT. It codes for CATKRGNTGELFF.

The chain uses TRBV20-1 and TRBJ2-5; 8 positions agree with TRBD2. Germline CDR1 DFQATT, CDR2 SNEGSKA (reference sequence). V lost 5 bases, J lost 0 bases, and 11 bases stayed unmatched. The CDR3 is 16 residues long. Written as DNA, the CDR3 is TGCAGTGCTCTTAAACTAGCGGTCATGTACCAAGAGACCCAGTACTTC. Residues: CSALKLAVMYQETQYF.

This clonotype appeared many times. J is TRBJ2-7 and V is TRBV9, with D possibly matching TRBD2 (6 bases). Deletions cut 3 bases from V and 3 bases from J, with 16 bases between. Germline assignment: CDR1 SGDLS and CDR2 YYNGEE. The CDR3 totals 15 residues. CDR3 DNA sequence: TGTGCCAGCAGCGCTTCTAGCGCGGTGTTCTACGAGCAGTACTTC. Translating gives CASSASSAVFYEQYF.

This clonotype has at least ten counts. The chain uses TRBV6-5 and TRBJ1-2; 8 bases are shared with TRBD1. The CDR3 is 14 residues long. Germline loops: CDR1 MNHEY, CDR2 SVGAGI. After removal of 0 bases from V and 8 bases from J, the junction contained 5 bases not matched to a gene. For the CDR3, the DNA is TGTGCCAGCAGTTACTCTAGACAGGGGAGCGGCTACACCTTC. It is translated as CASSYSRQGSGYTF.

This clonotype was recorded many times. The V and J genes are TRBV9 and TRBJ2-7; D is undetermined. The CDR3 has 12 residues. V lost 3 bases and J lost 3, with 7 bases in between. Looked up from germline, CDR1 is SGDLS and CDR2 is YYNGEE. CDR3 region: CASSARYYEQYF. DNA for the CDR3: TGTGCCAGCAGCGCCCGATACTACGAGCAGTACTTC.

This rearrangement joins TRBV7-3 to TRBJ2-7, with D unclear. TRBJ2-1 explains the end of the DNA better; the J call may be wrong. Per the germline V gene, CDR1 is SGHTA and CDR2 is FQGTGA. The CDR3 length is 12 residues. The CDR3 here is CASSSRADEQFF. DNA for the CDR3: TGTGCCAGCAGCTCCCGGGCTGATGAGCAGTTCTTC.

This clonotype was seen many times. The chain recombines TRBV20-1 with TRBJ1-4; D not certain. The V end was cut by 5 bases, the J end by 3 bases, with 10 bases between. This CDR3 spans 13 amino acids. Germline lookup yields CDR1 DFQATT and CDR2 SNEGSKA (reference sequence). The chain's CDR3 is CSAASGANEKLFF. The CDR3 region has the DNA TGCAGTGCTGCGTCGGGCGCTAATGAAAAACTGTTTTTT.

The V and J genes are TRBV11-3 and TRBJ1-6; D unclear. CDR1 is SGHNT and CDR2 is YENEEA in the germline V gene. The CDR3 covers 14 residues. Deletions cut 10 bases from V and 4 bases from J, with 14 bases between. This chain's CDR3 is CATSQFPYNSPLHF. The CDR3 coding sequence is TGTGCCACCTCCCAGTTTCCATATAATTCACCCCTCCACTTT.

CDR3 protein: CSVVGPQETQYF. The CDR3 coding sequence is TGCAGCGTTGTGGGGCCACAAGAGACCCAGTACTTC. The rearrangement joins TRBV29-1 to TRBJ2-5; D might be TRBD1 (5 bases). V lost 4 bases, J lost 2 bases, and 8 bases lay in between. This CDR3 has 12 residues. Looked up from germline, CDR1 is SQVTM and CDR2 is ANQGSEA.

This clonotype was recorded many times. The chain combines TRBV7-2 with TRBJ2-2; the match to TRBD2 covers 7 bases. Per germline, CDR1 SGHTA and CDR2 FQGNSA. This CDR3 spans 16 amino acids. Germline trimming cut 2 bases from V and 7 bases from J; bases unmatched to any gene: 10. CDR3 sequence: CASSLRVGGTYGELFF. The CDR3 coding sequence is TGTGCCAGCAGCTTACGGGTGGGAGGGACGTACGGGGAGCTGTTTTTT.

This rearrangement joins TRBV7-9 to TRBJ2-7; 8 positions agree with TRBD2. Unmatched junction bases numbered 11, after V lost 5 bases and J lost 2 bases. This CDR3 region has 16 residues. Germline V lookup: CDR1 SEHNR, CDR2 FQNEAQ (reference sequence). CDR3 region: CASSPDTGTSAYEQYF. The CDR3 coding sequence is TGTGCCAGCAGCCCTGACACCGGGACTAGTGCCTACGAGCAGTACTTC.

About this clonotype: The CDR3 does not end in the conserved phenylalanine or tryptophan, so this is likely a read error. This chain connects TRBV4-3 to TRBJ1-1; D gene unclear. Between the trimmed V and J ends, which lost 3 bases and 2 bases, there was a span of 10 bases. Germline V CDR1 and CDR2: LGHNA, YSLEER. The CDR3 loop spans 14 amino acids. CDR3 residues: CASSQDRANTEAFL. In DNA form, the CDR3 reads TGCGCCAGCAGCCAGGATAGGGCAAACACTGAAGCTTTCCTT.

This clonotype occurred many times. V usage is TRBV20-1 and J usage is TRBJ2-7, with 10 bases matching TRBD2. This CDR3 has 18 residues. J was trimmed by 0 bases and V by 2 bases; bases with no gene match: 13. The germline gives CDR1 DFQATT, CDR2 SNEGSKA (reference sequence). DNA for the CDR3: TGCAGTGCTAGACCGACTAGCGGGCTCTGGGGGTTCTCCTACGAGCAGTACTTC. Protein product: CSARPTSGLWGFSYEQYF.

This chain uses TRBV5-1 with TRBJ2-2; 12 nucleotides agree with TRBD2. J lost 7 bases, V lost 3 bases, and 7 bases had no gene match. The length of the CDR3 is 16 residues. Per the germline V gene, CDR1 is SGHRS and CDR2 is YFSETQ. CDR3 nucleotides: TGCGCCAGCAGCTCCTCTAGCGGGAGGGCGAACGGGGAGCTGTTTTTT. This encodes CASSSSSGRANGELFF.

As for this clonotype: The CDR3 end shows no conserved phenylalanine or tryptophan, and so a read error is likely. The DNA is left out, because the CDR3 cannot be placed on it with certainty; the CDR3 is given as TCRdb lists it. The chain combines TRBV20-1 with TRBJ1-5; the table's D gene call, TRBD1, was not cross checked with the DNA. CDR1 and CDR2 from the germline V gene are DFQATT and SNEGSKA (reference sequence). 12 amino acids form the CDR3, both terminal residues included. The CDR3 sequence: CSARGGGSPSIL.

A note on this clonotype: The junction does not match germline at one end; this may be a read error. In DNA, the CDR3 is TGCGCCAGCAGCCAATCCCGGACAGGGTGGTTATCTGAAGCTTTCTTT. Its translation is CASSQSRTGWLSEAFF. This chain joins TRBV2 and TRBJ1-1; TRBD1 matches at 8 bases. There are 16 residues in the CDR3. CDR1 SNHLY and CDR2 FYNNEI come from the germline V gene.

Concerning this clonotype itself: One junction end disagrees with the germline gene, perhaps due to a read error. V and J are TRBV15 and TRBJ2-1, with D unresolved. Germline V lookup: CDR1 LNHNV, CDR2 YYDKDF (reference sequence). This CDR3 has 16 amino acids. CDR3 in amino acids: CATSRARRSTYDEQFF. The CDR3 DNA sequence: TGTGCCACCAGCAGAGCACGACGGAGTACCTACGATGAGCAGTTCTTC.

The rearrangement uses TRBV24-1 and TRBJ1-2; 8 positions match TRBD1. This CDR3 is built from 15 residues. Germline V lookup: CDR1 KGHDR, CDR2 SFDVKD. The J segment lost 4 bases and the V segment lost 9 bases, leaving 12 bases of the junction unmatched. The CDR3 bases are TGTGCCACCGCTAAGGGGGACAGGTTCGCCTATGGCTACACCTTC. Its translation: CATAKGDRFAYGYTF.

The table lists this clonotype with a count of one. The CDR3: CASEGLAGGFLGNEQYF. The DNA of the CDR3 is TGTGCCAGTGAAGGACTAGCGGGAGGTTTTTTGGGCAATGAGCAGTACTTC. This sequence joins TRBV19 and TRBJ2-7, with 14 bases that match TRBD2. The J segment lost 7 bases and the V segment lost 8 bases, leaving 16 bases of the junction unmatched. Germline CDR1 and CDR2: LNHDA and SQIVND (reference sequence). The CDR3 has 17 residues.

This clonotype has ten or more counts. The V and J genes are TRBV6-1 and TRBJ1-5, with 8 nucleotides matching TRBD1. Trimming removed 0 bases from V and 7 bases from J; junction bases left unmatched: 8. Germline V gene lookup returns CDR1 MNHNS and CDR2 SASEGT. The CDR3 runs to 16 residues. The CDR3 region has the DNA TGTGCCAGCAGTGAAGCCGGCAGGGGGCTAGGACAGCCCCAGCATTTT. It translates to CASSEAGRGLGQPQHF.

This clonotype was detected many times. This rearrangement joins TRBV20-1 to TRBJ2-7; 15 bases are a match to TRBD2. V lost 2 bases and J lost 2; bases outside the gene matches: 10. Germline V CDR1 and CDR2: DFQATT, SNEGSKA (reference sequence). The CDR3 is 18 amino acids. CDR3 region: CSARLPRGLAGGTYEQYF. The CDR3 nucleotides read TGCAGTGCTAGACTTCCCCGGGGACTAGCGGGAGGAACCTACGAGCAGTACTTC.

This clonotype was found once. This chain connects TRBV29-1 to TRBJ2-5, with TRBD2 identical over 7 bases. This CDR3 contains 14 residues. Germline trimming cut 8 bases from V and 5 bases from J; bases unmatched to any gene: 14. CDR1 is SQVTM, CDR2 ANQGSEA, per germline. Here the CDR3 reads CSYSQRDARETQYF. The CDR3 coding sequence is TGCAGCTACTCCCAGCGGGATGCACGGGAGACCCAGTACTTC.

On this clonotype: The CDR3 end shows no conserved phenylalanine or tryptophan, and so a read error is likely. The limits of the CDR3 on the DNA are not certain, so only TCRdb's listed CDR3 is given. This chain connects TRBV6-4 to TRBJ1-1; the table's D call TRBD1 went unverified against the DNA. The CDR3 contains 9 residues when both ends are counted. CDR1 is MRHNA, CDR2 SNTAGT, per germline. The CDR3 sequence is CASSDPTGT.

This clonotype was counted ten times or more. This chain uses TRBV10-2 with TRBJ1-1; D unclear. The germline CDR1 and CDR2 sequences are WSHSY and SAAADI. The CDR3 has 15 amino acids. The V and J ends lost 4 bases and 3 bases respectively, with 15 bases between them. The DNA for the CDR3 is TGCGCCAGCAGTGTGGAGGGTCGGTCCTACACTGAAGCTTTCTTT. It codes for CASSVEGRSYTEAFF.

This clonotype appeared many times. The V gene is TRBV7-9, the J gene TRBJ2-5; no definite D call. The CDR3 runs 12 residues. V was pared by 1 base and J by 5 bases, with 5 bases between. Germline CDR1 and CDR2: SEHNR and FQNEAQ (reference sequence). The CDR3 DNA follows: TGTGCCAGCAGCTTAGTATACGAGACCCAGTACTTC. Amino acid sequence: CASSLVYETQYF.